Listed here are 20 T cell receptor beta chains from one sample, sequenced in a study of CD8 T cells in Susac syndrome. An input of about 0.5 to 1 ug of RNA was subjected to reverse transcription using random hexamers. TCRdb re-called the immunoSEQ multiplex PCR reads through MiXCR, storing one row per CDR3 protein. The repertoire includes 130,000 or so distinct CDR3 sequences, 90% to 95% of them detected once, and approximately 0.11% sits in the top ten. The material sequenced was CD4+ T cells from PBMCs. The receptors were sampled from a human donor with multiple sclerosis.

This sequence joins TRBV28 and TRBJ1-1; no definite D call. Germline V gene sequence: CDR1 MDHEN, CDR2 SYDVKM. This CDR3 spans 14 amino acids. Trimming removed 3 bases from V and 0 bases from J, with 8 bases in between. In nucleotides, the CDR3 is TGTGCCAGCAGTTTCATGAGGATGAACACTGAAGCTTTCTTT. Protein sequence: CASSFMRMNTEAFF.

This sequence joins TRBV20-1 and TRBJ2-3; 7 nucleotides match TRBD2. Germline V lookup: CDR1 DFQATT, CDR2 SNEGSKA (reference sequence). V lost 8 bases and J lost 5; bases outside the gene matches: 10. The CDR3 spans 13 residues. This CDR3 is CSSPLAEGDTQYF. In DNA, the CDR3 is TGCAGTTCCCCCCTAGCGGAAGGAGATACGCAGTATTTT.

The CDR3: CAWSYREKAFF. In DNA form, the CDR3 reads TGTGCCTGGAGTTACAGGGAGAAAGCTTTCTTT. The chain combines TRBV30 with TRBJ1-1, with a weak D call TRBD1 (6 bases). Germline CDR1 and CDR2: GTSNPN and SVGIG (reference sequence). The CDR3 is made up of 11 amino acids. V was pared by 2 bases and J by 9 bases, with 10 bases between.

V and J are TRBV28 and TRBJ2-7; tentatively, D is TRBD1 (6 bases). The CDR3 extends over 15 amino acids. Trimming left V 0 bases short and J 9 bases short, with 18 bases between. CDR1 and CDR2 from the germline V gene are MDHEN and SYDVKM. This CDR3 is CASSLWDSTQGVQYF. The CDR3 DNA reads as TGTGCCAGCAGTTTATGGGACAGCACCCAAGGGGTGCAGTACTTC.

This rearrangement joins TRBV27 to TRBJ2-1; the D is unclear. Germline values: CDR1 MNHEY, CDR2 SMNVEV (reference sequence). V was cut by 5 bases and J by 8 bases, with 7 bases left in between. This CDR3 is built from 11 residues. The DNA of the CDR3 is TGTGCCAGCAGTACTTCCCATGAGCAGTTCTTC. Translation: CASSTSHEQFF.

The rearrangement links TRBV24-1 to TRBJ2-5; 10 bases line up with TRBD1. Germline loops: CDR1 KGHDR, CDR2 SFDVKD. CDR3 length: 16 residues. The V gene end was trimmed by 6 bases and the J gene end by 2 bases; junction bases not matched to a gene: 8. The DNA for the CDR3 is TGTGCCACCAGTAAGACGCCGGGACAGGGGCAAGAGACCCAGTACTTC. The encoded protein is CATSKTPGQGQETQYF.

The CDR3 sequence: CSVGLQQTGELFF. CDR3 coding DNA: TGCAGCGTTGGCTTACAGCAGACCGGGGAGCTGTTTTTT. The rearrangement uses TRBV29-1 and TRBJ2-2, with D hard to call. CDR1 SQVTM and CDR2 ANQGSEA come from the germline V gene. V lost 4 bases, J lost 5 bases, and 11 bases lay in between. The CDR3 is 13 residues long.

The J gene is TRBJ2-7, the V gene TRBV24-1; D is perhaps TRBD2 (5 bases). Germline lookup yields CDR1 KGHDR and CDR2 SFDVKD. V was clipped by 2 bases and J by 2 bases, with 12 bases between them. The CDR3 runs to 15 residues. DNA for the CDR3: TGTGCCACCAGTGATTCCCGCGGGCGTACCTACGAGCAGTACTTC. This translates into CATSDSRGRTYEQYF.

This clonotype was observed once. The V and J genes are TRBV5-6 and TRBJ2-7, with 7 bases fitting TRBD1. From germline, CDR1 is SGHDT and CDR2 YYEEEE. V shed 0 bases, J shed 0 bases, and the junction held 6 bases outside the gene matches. This CDR3 spans 16 amino acids. The CDR3 protein is CASSLGLGDSSYEQYF. The CDR3 region has the DNA TGTGCCAGCAGCTTGGGTTTGGGGGACAGCTCCTACGAGCAGTACTTC.

The chain employs TRBV27 and TRBJ1-1; D unclear. The CDR3 extends over 14 amino acids. Trimming left V 5 bases short and J 1 base short, with 11 bases between. Looked up from germline, CDR1 is MNHEY and CDR2 is SMNVEV (reference sequence). The chain's CDR3 is CASSNFAGNTEAFF. The CDR3 DNA follows: TGTGCCAGCAGTAATTTCGCAGGGAACACTGAAGCTTTCTTT.

The chain joins TRBV15 to TRBJ2-7, with TRBD1 matching 7 bases. The CDR3 contains 13 residues. The ends lost 0 bases at V and 7 bases at J; junction bases unmatched: 3. Looked up from germline, CDR1 is LNHNV and CDR2 is YYDKDF (reference sequence). Here the CDR3 DNA reads TGTGCCACCAGCAGAGAGGTCAGGGGGGAGCAGTACTTC. This encodes CATSREVRGEQYF.

The rearrangement links TRBV27 to TRBJ2-1; 16 bases align to TRBD2. V lost 8 bases and J lost 10; bases outside the gene matches: 14. CDR1 and CDR2 (germline): MNHEY, SMNVEV (reference sequence). This CDR3 spans 17 amino acids. CDR3 in DNA: TGTGCCAGCCTACCTCACCGCGGGACTAGCGGGGGGGGAGAGCAGTTCTTC. Encoded protein: CASLPHRGTSGGGEQFF.

This chain uses TRBV4-3 with TRBJ1-5, with 9 bases that match TRBD1. The CDR3 runs to 16 residues. The V gene end was trimmed by 3 bases and the J gene end by 6 bases; junction bases not matched to a gene: 9. In germline, CDR1 is LGHNA, CDR2 YSLEER. The CDR3 DNA is TGCGCCAGCAGCCATTCCTCCGGGACAGGGTCTCAGCCCCAGCATTTT. Its protein is CASSHSSGTGSQPQHF.

The chain recombines TRBV27 with TRBJ1-2; D not certain. The CDR3 consists of 13 residues. Germline loops: CDR1 MNHEY, CDR2 SMNVEV (reference sequence). V lost 2 bases and J lost 4, with 8 bases in between. CDR3: CASSLGQPYGYTF. In DNA, the CDR3 is TGTGCCAGCAGTTTAGGTCAGCCCTATGGCTACACCTTC.

The rearrangement links TRBV29-1 to TRBJ2-3, with D unclear. Between the trimmed V and J ends, which lost 1 base and 2 bases, there was a span of 7 bases. This CDR3 spans 13 amino acids. Germline V gene lookup returns CDR1 SQVTM and CDR2 ANQGSEA. This CDR3 is CSVEGIATDTQYF. The CDR3 DNA reads TGCAGCGTTGAAGGGATTGCCACAGATACGCAGTATTTT.

The chain has TRBV19 and TRBJ1-5; D is unclear. Germline V lookup: CDR1 LNHDA, CDR2 SQIVND (reference sequence). Trimming removed 7 bases at V and 10 bases at J, with 14 bases between. The CDR3 runs 12 residues. CDR3 nucleotide sequence: TGTGCCAGTACCCTAGGGTCGATACCCCAGCATTTT. This sequence encodes CASTLGSIPQHF.

This chain joins TRBV7-9 and TRBJ2-5, with 7 nucleotides matching TRBD1. V lost 5 bases to trimming and J lost 5 bases; unmatched junction nucleotides: 8. Per the germline V gene, CDR1 is SEHNR and CDR2 is FQNEAQ (reference sequence). The CDR3 runs to 14 residues. The CDR3 nucleotides read TGTGCCAGCAGCCAAGACAGGGAGAGGGAGACCCAGTACTTC. As protein: CASSQDRERETQYF.

The DNA of the CDR3 is TGTGCCAGCAGTTCTCCCGGGACCCTAACGGAAAAACTGTTTTTT. Protein product: CASSSPGTLTEKLFF. The rearrangement joins TRBV14 to TRBJ1-4, with D possibly being TRBD1 (5 bases). CDR1 and CDR2 from the germline V gene are SGHDN and FVKESK. V lost 6 bases and J 8 bases, leaving 19 bases between the germline ends. CDR3 size: 15 residues.

The genes are TRBV12-3 or TRBV12-4 and TRBJ2-4; D may be TRBD2 (5 bases). The CDR3 consists of 14 residues. V dropped 7 bases and J dropped 2 bases, with 12 bases sitting between them. The CDR3 reads CASNNGVSKNIQYF. CDR3 bases: TGTGCCAGCAATAACGGGGTTTCCAAAAACATTCAGTACTTC.

The chain joins TRBV29-1 to TRBJ2-5, with 9 bases identical to TRBD1. Trimming took 4 bases from V and 2 from J; bases not matched to a gene: 11. The germline CDR1 and CDR2 sequences are SQVTM and ANQGSEA. The CDR3 is 16 amino acids. The DNA for the CDR3 is TGCAGCGTTGTGCAGGGGACAGGGTTTGGGCAAGAGACCCAGTACTTC. Amino acids: CSVVQGTGFGQETQYF.